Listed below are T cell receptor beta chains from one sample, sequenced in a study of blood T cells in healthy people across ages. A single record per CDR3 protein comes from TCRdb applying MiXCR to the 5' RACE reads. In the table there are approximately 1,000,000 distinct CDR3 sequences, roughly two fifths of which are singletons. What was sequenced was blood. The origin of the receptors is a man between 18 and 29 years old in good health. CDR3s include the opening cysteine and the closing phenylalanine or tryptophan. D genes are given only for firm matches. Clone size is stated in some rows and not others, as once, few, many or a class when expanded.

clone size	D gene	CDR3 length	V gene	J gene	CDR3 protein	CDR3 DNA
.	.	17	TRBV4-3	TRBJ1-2	CASSQDLEGGFNYGYTF	TGCGCCAGCAGCCAAGATCTAGAGGGAGGATTTAACTATGGCTACACCTTC
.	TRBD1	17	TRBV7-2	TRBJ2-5	CASSLDQGQSSYNEQYF	TGTGCCAGCAGCTTAGACCAGGGACAGTCCTCCTACAATGAGCAGTACTTC
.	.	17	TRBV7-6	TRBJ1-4	CASSFMLRGATNEKLFF	TGTGCCAGCAGCTTTATGCTCCGGGGGGCAACTAATGAAAAACTGTTTTTT
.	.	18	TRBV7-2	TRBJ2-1	CASSSLFLEQFLGNEQFF	TGTGCCAGCAGCTCCTTATTTTTGGAACAGTTCCTTGGCAATGAGCAGTTCTTC
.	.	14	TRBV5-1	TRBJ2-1	CASSSDAAYNEQFF	TGCGCCAGCAGCTCTGACGCCGCCTACAATGAGCAGTTCTTC
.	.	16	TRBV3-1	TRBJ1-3	CASSQDNPGSGNTIYF	TGTGCCAGCAGCCAAGATAATCCCGGCTCTGGAAACACCATATATTTT
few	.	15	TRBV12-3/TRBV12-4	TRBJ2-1	CASRAQGYSYNEQFF	TGTGCCAGCAGGGCGCAGGGATACTCCTACAATGAGCAGTTCTTC
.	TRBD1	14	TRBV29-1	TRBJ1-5	CSVGGTDSNQPQHF	TGCAGCGTTGGCGGGACAGATAGCAATCAGCCCCAGCATTTT
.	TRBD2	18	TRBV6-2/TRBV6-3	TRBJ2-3	CASKQQRLAGGQLDTQYF	TGTGCCAGCAAACAACAACGTCTGGCGGGGGGTCAGTTGGATACGCAGTATTTT
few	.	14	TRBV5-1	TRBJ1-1	CASSLGEKNTEAFF	TGCGCCAGCAGCTTGGGGGAGAAGAACACTGAAGCTTTCTTT
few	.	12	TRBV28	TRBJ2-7	CASTSPGYEQYF	TGTGCCAGCACCTCTCCGGGCTACGAGCAGTACTTC
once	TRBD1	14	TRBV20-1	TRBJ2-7	CSAERQGGGWEQYF	TGCAGTGCGGAGAGACAGGGGGGGGGATGGGAGCAGTACTTC
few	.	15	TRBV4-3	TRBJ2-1	CASSPQALRANEQFF	TGCGCCAGCAGCCCTCAAGCCCTCCGGGCAAATGAGCAGTTCTTC